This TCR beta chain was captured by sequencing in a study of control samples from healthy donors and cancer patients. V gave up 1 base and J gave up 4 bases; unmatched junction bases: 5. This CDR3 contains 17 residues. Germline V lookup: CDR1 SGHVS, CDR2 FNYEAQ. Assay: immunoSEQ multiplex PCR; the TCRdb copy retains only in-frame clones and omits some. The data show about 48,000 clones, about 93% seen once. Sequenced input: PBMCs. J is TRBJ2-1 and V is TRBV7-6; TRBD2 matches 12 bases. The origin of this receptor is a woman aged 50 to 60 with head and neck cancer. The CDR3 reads CASSLGASGGGYNEQFF. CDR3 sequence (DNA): TGTGCCAGCAGCTTAGGGGCTAGCGGGGGGGGATACAATGAGCAGTTCTTC. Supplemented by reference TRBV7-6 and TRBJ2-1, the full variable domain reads GAGVSQSPRYKVTKRGQDVALRCDPISGHVSLYWYRQALGQGPEFLTYFNYEAQQDKSGLPNDRFSAERPEGSISTLTIQRTEQRDSAMYRCASSLGASGGGYNEQFFGPGTRLTVL.